A single sample is the source of the 5 T cell receptor beta chains below, sequenced in a study of OX40 agonist ivuxolimab in advanced cancers. Clones were read by immunoSEQ multiplex PCR, and TCRdb kept only the in-frame ones, dropping some. The sample lists 15,000 to 20,000 clones; roughly 87% were seen once. The sequencing used CD4+ or CD8+ T cells sorted from blood, collected in a trial of the OX40 agonist ivuxolimab. Receptors originate from an adult with an advanced solid tumor such as melanoma, head and neck, liver or kidney cancer.

The chain employs TRBV27 and TRBJ2-5; 12 positions match TRBD1. Germline lookup yields CDR1 MNHEY and CDR2 SMNVEV (reference sequence). V shed 6 bases and J 4 bases; nucleotides not matched to a gene: 12. The CDR3 is 17 amino acids. The CDR3 DNA reads TGTGCCAGCAGCACCGGGACAGGGGGCGCCCGGGGAGAGACCCAGTACTTC. Protein product: CASSTGTGGARGETQYF.

The rearrangement joins TRBV6-6 to TRBJ1-5, with no clear D. V was clipped by 2 bases and J by 4 bases, with 9 bases between them. CDR1 is MNHNY, CDR2 SVGAGI, per germline (reference sequence). This CDR3 comprises 14 residues. The CDR3 region has the DNA TGTGCCAGCAGTTACGGGTCAGCAAATCAGCCCCAGCATTTT. This sequence encodes CASSYGSANQPQHF.

The chain uses TRBV7-9 and TRBJ1-4; perhaps TRBD1 as D (5 bases). Trimming shortened V by 1 base and J by 0 bases, and 9 bases separated the two germline ends. Per the germline V gene, CDR1 is SEHNR and CDR2 is FQNEAQ (reference sequence). The CDR3 runs 16 residues. CDR3 sequence: CASSLGGRSTNEKLFF. The CDR3 nucleotides read TGTGCCAGCAGCTTAGGGGGCAGATCAACTAATGAAAAACTGTTTTTT.

The gene calls are TRBV19 and TRBJ2-2; no firm D call. Germline loops: CDR1 LNHDA, CDR2 SQIVND (reference sequence). The V end was cut by 5 bases, the J end by 7 bases, with 11 bases between. CDR3 length: 13 residues. Here the CDR3 reads CASSPRTGGELFF. As DNA, the CDR3 is TGTGCCAGTAGTCCACGGACCGGCGGGGAGCTGTTTTTT.

This rearrangement joins TRBV28 to TRBJ2-7; possibly TRBD2 for D (5 bases). The CDR3 has 13 residues. Germline V gene data show CDR1 as MDHEN and CDR2 as SYDVKM. The ends were cut back, 3 bases at V and 4 bases at J, with 10 bases in the middle. This CDR3 reads CASSFGGWYEQYF. CDR3 nucleotides: TGTGCCAGCAGTTTTGGCGGGTGGTACGAGCAGTACTTC. The complete variable domain, with remaining parts taken from reference TRBV28 and TRBJ2-7, reads DVKVTQSSRYLVKRTGEKVFLECVQDMDHENMFWYRQDPGLGLRLIYFSYDVKMKEKGDIPEGYSVSREKKERFSLILESASTNQTSMYLCASSFGGWYEQYFGPGTRLTVT.